This is a list of T cell receptor beta chains from one sample in a study of cytomegalovirus exposure and HLA in healthy donors. Produced via immunoSEQ multiplex PCR; TCRdb's table is partial and in-frame only. The sample lists 120,000 or so clones, about nine tenths seen once, with roughly 1.4% in the top ten. The sequenced material came from PBMCs. The receptors derive from a young man in good health and CMV-seronegative. CDR3s include the opening cysteine and the closing phenylalanine or tryptophan. The order of the fields is CDR3 length, D gene, V gene, clone size, J gene, CDR3 DNA, CDR3 protein. D genes are given only for firm matches. Expanded clones are given a class, and other clones once, few, many or no size at all.

>13|.|TRBV11-2|.|TRBJ1-3
TGTGCCAGCTTCGAGATAATTAGAAACACCATATATTTT
CASFEIIRNTIYF
>15|.|TRBV10-2|.|TRBJ2-3
TGCGCCAGCAGTGAAGGGGGAGTAAGTGCAGATACGCAGTATTTT
CASSEGGVSADTQYF
>15|TRBD1|TRBV19|.|TRBJ1-2
TGTGCCAGTAGTATACGGACAGGATCAAACGATGGCTACACCTTC
CASSIRTGSNDGYTF
>17|TRBD2|TRBV11-2|.|TRBJ2-3
TGTGCCAGCAGCTTAGAAGCTAGCGGGAGAGACACAGATACGCAGTATTTT
CASSLEASGRDTDTQYF
>14|.|TRBV10-2|.|TRBJ1-2
TGCGCCAGCAGTGAGCCGGGGGGGGCCTATGGCTACACCTTC
CASSEPGGAYGYTF
>17|.|TRBV4-2|.|TRBJ1-1
TGTGCCAGCAGCCAAGATTTTTCGAGTTATATGAACACTGAAGCTTTCTTT
CASSQDFSSYMNTEAFF
>14|TRBD1|TRBV7-9|.|TRBJ2-1
TGTGCCGTTACCCACGACAGGGACCTACAAGGGCAGTTCTTC
CAVTHDRDLQGQFF
>14|TRBD2|TRBV10-2|.|TRBJ2-1
TGCGCCAGCAGCATAGCGGGAACCTACAATGAGCAGTTCTTC
CASSIAGTYNEQFF
>13|TRBD1|TRBV25-1|few|TRBJ1-2
TGTGCCAGCAAGCAACAGGGGGCGCTTGGCTACACCTTC
CASKQQGALGYTF
>16|.|TRBV23-1|.|TRBJ1-2
TGCGCCAGCAGTCAATCGATATGGACACCAAACTATGGCTACACCTTC
CASSQSIWTPNYGYTF
>16|.|TRBV19|.|TRBJ1-2
TGTGCCAGTAGTTATACAGGGCTTCGGGCTAACTATGGCTACACCTTC
CASSYTGLRANYGYTF
>15|TRBD2|TRBV12-5|few|TRBJ2-7
TGTGCTAGTGGCCCTCCGGGACTAGCTGTTCCCGAGCAGTACTTC
CASGPPGLAVPEQYF
>13|.|TRBV6-5|.|TRBJ2-5
TGTGCCAGCAGTTACGAAGCTCAAGAGACCCAGTACTTC
CASSYEAQETQYF
>17|TRBD2|TRBV5-1|few|TRBJ2-7
TGCGCCAGCAGCCCAAACCGCACGCGGGAGGGGACCAACGAGCAGTACTTC
CASSPNRTREGTNEQYF
>15|TRBD1|TRBV7-2|.|TRBJ1-2
TGTGCCAGCAGCTTAAGACCAGGGGGCCTTCGTGGCTACACCTTC
CASSLRPGGLRGYTF
>17|TRBD1|TRBV15|few|TRBJ2-2
TGTGCCACCAGCAGAGATAAACAGGGGGCGAACACCGGGGAGCTGTTTTTT
CATSRDKQGANTGELFF
>16|.|TRBV28|.|TRBJ2-5
TGTGCCAGCAGTTTACTCCCAGGGGAGATGTTGGAGACCCAGTACTTC
CASSLLPGEMLETQYF
>15|TRBD2|TRBV6-5|.|TRBJ2-1
TGTGCCAGCAGTCCCTGGCGGGGGGAATGGGATGAGCAGTTCTTC
CASSPWRGEWDEQFF
>13|TRBD1|TRBV6-5|.|TRBJ2-1
TGTGCCAGCAGGAGAACAGGGGGGAATGAGCAGTTCTTC
CASRRTGGNEQFF
>16|TRBD2|TRBV7-2|.|TRBJ2-3
TGTGCCAGCAGCTTAGTTAGCGGGAGGGTCACAGATACGCAGTATTTT
CASSLVSGRVTDTQYF
>18|.|TRBV5-1|.|TRBJ2-6
TGCGCCAGCAGCCCGTCGGACAGATACTCCTCTGGGGCCAACGTCCTGACTTTC
CASSPSDRYSSGANVLTF
>16|TRBD2|TRBV9|.|TRBJ2-5
TGTGCCAGCAGCGTAGGGGGTAGCGGGCCTCAAGAGACCCAGTACTTC
CASSVGGSGPQETQYF
>17|.|TRBV10-1|.|TRBJ2-7
TGCGCCAGCAGTGAGGCTGATGGAAGACAGGACTCCTACGAGCAGTACTTC
CASSEADGRQDSYEQYF
>11|.|TRBV5-1|few|TRBJ2-7
TGCGCCAGCAGCTCTTCCTACGAGCAGTACTTC
CASSSSYEQYF
>14|TRBD1|TRBV29-1|.|TRBJ1-2
TGCAGCGCCCTCCGACAGGGGGCAAACTATGGCTACACCTTC
CSALRQGANYGYTF
>15|TRBD2|TRBV6-5|.|TRBJ2-7
TGTGCCAGCAGTTACACGGGACTAGCGGGAAGCGAGCAGTACTTC
CASSYTGLAGSEQYF